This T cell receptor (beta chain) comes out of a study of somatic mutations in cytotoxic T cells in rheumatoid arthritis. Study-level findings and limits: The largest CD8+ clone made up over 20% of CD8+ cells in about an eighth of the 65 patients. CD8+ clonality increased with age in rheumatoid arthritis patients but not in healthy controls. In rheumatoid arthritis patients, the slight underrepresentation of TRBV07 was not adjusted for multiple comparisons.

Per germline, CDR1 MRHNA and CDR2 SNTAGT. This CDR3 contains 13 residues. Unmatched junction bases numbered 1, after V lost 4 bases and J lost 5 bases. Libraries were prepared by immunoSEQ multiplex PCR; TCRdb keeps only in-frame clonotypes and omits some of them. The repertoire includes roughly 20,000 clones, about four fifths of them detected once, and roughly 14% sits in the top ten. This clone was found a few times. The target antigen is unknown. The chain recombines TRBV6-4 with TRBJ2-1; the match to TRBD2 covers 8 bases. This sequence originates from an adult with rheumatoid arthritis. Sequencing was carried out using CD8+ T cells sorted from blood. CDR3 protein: CASSAGGHNEQFF. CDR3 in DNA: TGTGCCAGCAGTGCGGGGGGGCACAATGAGCAGTTCTTC.